A selection of T cell receptor beta chains follows, all from one sample in a study of CD8 T cells in Susac syndrome. TCRdb recomputed calls from the immunoSEQ multiplex PCR reads with MiXCR, one row per CDR3 protein. The repertoire has 110,000 or so distinct CDR3 sequences, about 93% of them found once; the top ten carry around 0.15%. Sequenced sample: CD4+ T cells from PBMCs. The receptors derive from a human donor in good health. Both conserved end residues are part of each CDR3. The D gene is left open where the match is weak. Part of the rows lack a size; the others show once, few, many or a class for expanded clones.

V gene: TRBV19; D gene: -; clone size: -; J gene: TRBJ1-1; CDR3 protein: CASTRAMNTEAFF; CDR3 DNA: TGTGCCAGTACCCGGGCTATGAACACTGAAGCTTTCTTT
V gene: TRBV5-1; D gene: -; clone size: -; J gene: TRBJ1-1; CDR3 protein: CASSVSPTVLNTEAFF; CDR3 DNA: TGCGCCAGCAGCGTTAGCCCGACAGTGCTGAACACTGAAGCTTTTTTT
V gene: TRBV12-3/TRBV12-4; D gene: -; clone size: -; J gene: TRBJ1-3; CDR3 protein: CASSQGTGNTIYF; CDR3 DNA: TGTGCCAGCAGCCAGGGTACTGGAAACACCATATATTTT
V gene: TRBV6-2/TRBV6-3; D gene: -; clone size: -; J gene: TRBJ2-7; CDR3 protein: CASSYGLAREQYF; CDR3 DNA: TGTGCCAGCAGTTACGGTCTAGCGCGCGAGCAGTACTTC
V gene: TRBV5-4; D gene: TRBD1; clone size: -; J gene: TRBJ1-1; CDR3 protein: CASSRQGAMVAEAFF; CDR3 DNA: TGTGCCAGCAGCCGACAGGGGGCTATGGTCGCTGAAGCTTTCTTT
V gene: TRBV5-1; D gene: TRBD1; clone size: -; J gene: TRBJ1-2; CDR3 protein: CASSQQGDGYTF; CDR3 DNA: TGCGCCAGCAGCCAACAGGGGGATGGCTACACCTTC
V gene: TRBV7-2; D gene: -; clone size: -; J gene: TRBJ1-2; CDR3 protein: CASSLESGTYGYTF; CDR3 DNA: TGTGCCAGCAGCTTAGAATCAGGGACCTATGGCTACACCTTC
V gene: TRBV7-2; D gene: -; clone size: -; J gene: TRBJ2-1; CDR3 protein: CASSLGISNNEQFF; CDR3 DNA: TGTGCCAGCAGCTTAGGGATTAGCAACAATGAGCAGTTCTTC
V gene: TRBV19; D gene: -; clone size: -; J gene: TRBJ2-2; CDR3 protein: CASGAGLPNTGELFF; CDR3 DNA: TGTGCCAGTGGGGCAGGGTTACCGAACACCGGGGAGCTGTTTTTT
V gene: TRBV11-2; D gene: TRBD1; clone size: -; J gene: TRBJ1-1; CDR3 protein: CASSLGTGWAFF; CDR3 DNA: TGTGCCAGCAGCTTAGGGACAGGGTGGGCTTTCTTT
V gene: TRBV7-8; D gene: -; clone size: -; J gene: TRBJ1-5; CDR3 protein: CASSFVGPEINQPQHF; CDR3 DNA: TGTGCCAGCAGCTTTGTGGGCCCTGAAATCAATCAGCCCCAGCATTTT
V gene: TRBV20-1; D gene: -; clone size: -; J gene: TRBJ1-1; CDR3 protein: CSASNEWQIGLRTEAFF; CDR3 DNA: TGCAGTGCTAGTAATGAATGGCAGATAGGGTTACGTACTGAAGCTTTCTTT
V gene: TRBV7-2; D gene: -; clone size: -; J gene: TRBJ2-7; CDR3 protein: CASSPDTTTYEQYF; CDR3 DNA: TGTGCCAGCAGTCCAGACACCACAACCTACGAGCAGTACTTC
V gene: TRBV5-1; D gene: -; clone size: -; J gene: TRBJ2-2; CDR3 protein: CASSLDIVGYQTGELFF; CDR3 DNA: TGCGCCAGCAGCTTGGATATCGTAGGGTACCAAACCGGGGAGCTGTTTTTT
V gene: TRBV7-2; D gene: -; clone size: -; J gene: TRBJ2-2; CDR3 protein: CASSLRGTYTGELFF; CDR3 DNA: TGTGCCAGCAGCTTAAGGGGGACCTATACCGGGGAGCTGTTTTTT
V gene: TRBV12-3/TRBV12-4; D gene: TRBD1; clone size: -; J gene: TRBJ1-5; CDR3 protein: CASSDTGTANSPAQHF; CDR3 DNA: TGTGCCAGCAGTGATACCGGGACAGCGAACTCGCCAGCCCAGCATTTT
V gene: TRBV20-1; D gene: -; clone size: -; J gene: TRBJ2-7; CDR3 protein: CSAEVRVLGEQYF; CDR3 DNA: TGCAGTGCCGAAGTAAGGGTCCTCGGCGAGCAGTACTTC
V gene: TRBV20-1; D gene: -; clone size: -; J gene: TRBJ1-3; CDR3 protein: CSARQETGNTIYF; CDR3 DNA: TGCAGTGCTAGACAGGAAACTGGAAACACCATATATTTT
V gene: TRBV3-1; D gene: -; clone size: once; J gene: TRBJ1-2; CDR3 protein: CASSQVWAGTDGYTF; CDR3 DNA: TGTGCCAGCAGCCAAGTCTGGGCGGGTACAGACGGCTACACCTTC
V gene: TRBV9; D gene: TRBD2; clone size: -; J gene: TRBJ2-1; CDR3 protein: CASSAGTSGYNEQFF; CDR3 DNA: TGTGCCAGCAGCGCGGGGACTAGCGGTTACAATGAGCAGTTCTTC
V gene: TRBV6-6; D gene: TRBD1; clone size: -; J gene: TRBJ1-1; CDR3 protein: CASSHNRGNEAFF; CDR3 DNA: TGTGCCAGCAGTCACAACAGGGGTAATGAAGCTTTCTTT
V gene: TRBV5-4; D gene: -; clone size: -; J gene: TRBJ2-6; CDR3 protein: CASSFVGSGANVLTF; CDR3 DNA: TGTGCCAGCAGTTTCGTTGGTTCTGGGGCCAACGTCCTGACTTTC
V gene: TRBV4-3; D gene: -; clone size: -; J gene: TRBJ1-1; CDR3 protein: CASSQGEMNTEAFF; CDR3 DNA: TGCGCCAGCAGCCAGGGAGAGATGAACACTGAAGCTTTCTTT
V gene: TRBV7-3; D gene: -; clone size: few; J gene: TRBJ1-2; CDR3 protein: CASSLSPSDGYTF; CDR3 DNA: TGTGCCAGCAGCTTAAGCCCGAGTGATGGCTACACCTTC
V gene: TRBV7-2; D gene: -; clone size: once; J gene: TRBJ2-7; CDR3 protein: CASSLSSGPPGEQYF; CDR3 DNA: TGTGCCAGCAGCTTAAGTAGCGGCCCGCCAGGCGAGCAGTACTTC
V gene: TRBV3-1; D gene: TRBD2; clone size: once; J gene: TRBJ2-7; CDR3 protein: CASSLGTSGVLSYEQYF; CDR3 DNA: TGTGCCAGCAGCCTCGGGACTAGCGGGGTCCTCTCCTACGAGCAGTACTTC
V gene: TRBV28; D gene: -; clone size: -; J gene: TRBJ1-1; CDR3 protein: CASSSRHTEAFF; CDR3 DNA: TGTGCCAGCAGTTCGAGGCACACTGAAGCTTTCTTT
V gene: TRBV7-2; D gene: -; clone size: -; J gene: TRBJ1-3; CDR3 protein: CASSLELAASGNTIYF; CDR3 DNA: TGTGCCAGCAGCTTAGAGCTAGCCGCGTCTGGAAACACCATATATTTT
V gene: TRBV4-3; D gene: -; clone size: -; J gene: TRBJ2-3; CDR3 protein: CASSQGPAEDTQYF; CDR3 DNA: TGCGCCAGCAGCCAGGGGCCAGCGGAAGATACGCAGTATTTT
V gene: TRBV29-1; D gene: -; clone size: few; J gene: TRBJ2-7; CDR3 protein: CSVEEEGWVHAYEQYF; CDR3 DNA: TGCAGCGTTGAAGAAGAGGGTTGGGTCCATGCCTACGAGCAGTACTTC
V gene: TRBV7-2; D gene: -; clone size: -; J gene: TRBJ1-3; CDR3 protein: CASSRDPQGGNTIYF; CDR3 DNA: TGTGCCAGCAGCCGGGACCCACAGGGCGGAAACACCATATATTTT
V gene: TRBV24-1; D gene: -; clone size: -; J gene: TRBJ1-6; CDR3 protein: CATSDPRQAVRGSYNSPLHF; CDR3 DNA: TGTGCCACCAGTGATCCCCGACAGGCCGTTCGTGGCTCCTATAATTCACCCCTCCACTTT
V gene: TRBV6-5; D gene: -; clone size: few; J gene: TRBJ2-5; CDR3 protein: CASGSRPQETQYF; CDR3 DNA: TGTGCCAGCGGATCCAGGCCTCAAGAGACCCAGTACTTC